Listed below are T cell receptor beta chains from one sample, sequenced in a study of cytomegalovirus exposure and HLA in healthy donors. Measured with immunoSEQ multiplex PCR; TCRdb has only the in-frame clones, and not every one. This repertoire shows under 200,000 clones, about 81% found once; its top ten account for approximately 0.74%. Sequenced material: PBMCs. The receptor set was obtained from a woman between 18 and 29 years old in good health and CMV-seronegative. The CDR3 runs from the conserved cysteine through the conserved F or W. The order of the fields is J gene, clone size, V gene, D gene, CDR3 DNA, CDR3 protein. D genes are given only for firm matches. Size values are once, few and many counts, or a class for expanded clones, and some rows have none.

j_call: TRBJ2-5
clone_size: -
v_call: TRBV6-7
d_call: -
cdr3_nt: TGTGCCAGCCAGTGGGAGCCTCCTTCGGAGACCCAGTACTTC
cdr3_aa: CASQWEPPSETQYF

j_call: TRBJ1-1
clone_size: few
v_call: TRBV12-5
d_call: -
cdr3_nt: TGTGCTAGTGGTTTGTCGACAGGTTGGAACACTGAAGCTTTCTTT
cdr3_aa: CASGLSTGWNTEAFF

j_call: TRBJ2-3
clone_size: -
v_call: TRBV7-3
d_call: TRBD1
cdr3_nt: TGTGCCAGCAGCCCCTGGACAGGCTACACAGATACGCAGTATTTT
cdr3_aa: CASSPWTGYTDTQYF

j_call: TRBJ2-5
clone_size: -
v_call: TRBV19
d_call: -
cdr3_nt: TGTGCCAGTAGACCTCGGGGGTCGGCCAAAGAGACCCAGTACTTC
cdr3_aa: CASRPRGSAKETQYF

j_call: TRBJ1-1
clone_size: -
v_call: TRBV2
d_call: -
cdr3_nt: TGTGCCAGCAGTGACAATTCGAACACTGAAGCTTTCTTT
cdr3_aa: CASSDNSNTEAFF

j_call: TRBJ2-1
clone_size: -
v_call: TRBV30
d_call: -
cdr3_nt: TGTGCCTGGAGGATCGGAGCCCTCTTAGCGGATTCCTACAATGAGCAGTTCTTC
cdr3_aa: CAWRIGALLADSYNEQFF

j_call: TRBJ1-2
clone_size: -
v_call: TRBV27
d_call: -
cdr3_nt: TGTGCCAGCAGTTTACAGGGCTTACCCGGCTATGGCTACACCTTC
cdr3_aa: CASSLQGLPGYGYTF

j_call: TRBJ2-1
clone_size: once
v_call: TRBV6-4
d_call: -
cdr3_nt: TGTGCCAGCAGTGAAGGCGGGCCCGGGGAGCAGTTCTTC
cdr3_aa: CASSEGGPGEQFF

j_call: TRBJ1-1
clone_size: few
v_call: TRBV5-4
d_call: TRBD1
cdr3_nt: TGTGCCAGCAGGTCGGACAGGAGGATGAACACTGAAGCTTTCTTT
cdr3_aa: CASRSDRRMNTEAFF

j_call: TRBJ2-1
clone_size: -
v_call: TRBV7-7
d_call: TRBD2
cdr3_nt: TGTGCCAGCAGCTTAGAAGAGGCTAGCGGGGAGAATGAGCAGTTCTTC
cdr3_aa: CASSLEEASGENEQFF